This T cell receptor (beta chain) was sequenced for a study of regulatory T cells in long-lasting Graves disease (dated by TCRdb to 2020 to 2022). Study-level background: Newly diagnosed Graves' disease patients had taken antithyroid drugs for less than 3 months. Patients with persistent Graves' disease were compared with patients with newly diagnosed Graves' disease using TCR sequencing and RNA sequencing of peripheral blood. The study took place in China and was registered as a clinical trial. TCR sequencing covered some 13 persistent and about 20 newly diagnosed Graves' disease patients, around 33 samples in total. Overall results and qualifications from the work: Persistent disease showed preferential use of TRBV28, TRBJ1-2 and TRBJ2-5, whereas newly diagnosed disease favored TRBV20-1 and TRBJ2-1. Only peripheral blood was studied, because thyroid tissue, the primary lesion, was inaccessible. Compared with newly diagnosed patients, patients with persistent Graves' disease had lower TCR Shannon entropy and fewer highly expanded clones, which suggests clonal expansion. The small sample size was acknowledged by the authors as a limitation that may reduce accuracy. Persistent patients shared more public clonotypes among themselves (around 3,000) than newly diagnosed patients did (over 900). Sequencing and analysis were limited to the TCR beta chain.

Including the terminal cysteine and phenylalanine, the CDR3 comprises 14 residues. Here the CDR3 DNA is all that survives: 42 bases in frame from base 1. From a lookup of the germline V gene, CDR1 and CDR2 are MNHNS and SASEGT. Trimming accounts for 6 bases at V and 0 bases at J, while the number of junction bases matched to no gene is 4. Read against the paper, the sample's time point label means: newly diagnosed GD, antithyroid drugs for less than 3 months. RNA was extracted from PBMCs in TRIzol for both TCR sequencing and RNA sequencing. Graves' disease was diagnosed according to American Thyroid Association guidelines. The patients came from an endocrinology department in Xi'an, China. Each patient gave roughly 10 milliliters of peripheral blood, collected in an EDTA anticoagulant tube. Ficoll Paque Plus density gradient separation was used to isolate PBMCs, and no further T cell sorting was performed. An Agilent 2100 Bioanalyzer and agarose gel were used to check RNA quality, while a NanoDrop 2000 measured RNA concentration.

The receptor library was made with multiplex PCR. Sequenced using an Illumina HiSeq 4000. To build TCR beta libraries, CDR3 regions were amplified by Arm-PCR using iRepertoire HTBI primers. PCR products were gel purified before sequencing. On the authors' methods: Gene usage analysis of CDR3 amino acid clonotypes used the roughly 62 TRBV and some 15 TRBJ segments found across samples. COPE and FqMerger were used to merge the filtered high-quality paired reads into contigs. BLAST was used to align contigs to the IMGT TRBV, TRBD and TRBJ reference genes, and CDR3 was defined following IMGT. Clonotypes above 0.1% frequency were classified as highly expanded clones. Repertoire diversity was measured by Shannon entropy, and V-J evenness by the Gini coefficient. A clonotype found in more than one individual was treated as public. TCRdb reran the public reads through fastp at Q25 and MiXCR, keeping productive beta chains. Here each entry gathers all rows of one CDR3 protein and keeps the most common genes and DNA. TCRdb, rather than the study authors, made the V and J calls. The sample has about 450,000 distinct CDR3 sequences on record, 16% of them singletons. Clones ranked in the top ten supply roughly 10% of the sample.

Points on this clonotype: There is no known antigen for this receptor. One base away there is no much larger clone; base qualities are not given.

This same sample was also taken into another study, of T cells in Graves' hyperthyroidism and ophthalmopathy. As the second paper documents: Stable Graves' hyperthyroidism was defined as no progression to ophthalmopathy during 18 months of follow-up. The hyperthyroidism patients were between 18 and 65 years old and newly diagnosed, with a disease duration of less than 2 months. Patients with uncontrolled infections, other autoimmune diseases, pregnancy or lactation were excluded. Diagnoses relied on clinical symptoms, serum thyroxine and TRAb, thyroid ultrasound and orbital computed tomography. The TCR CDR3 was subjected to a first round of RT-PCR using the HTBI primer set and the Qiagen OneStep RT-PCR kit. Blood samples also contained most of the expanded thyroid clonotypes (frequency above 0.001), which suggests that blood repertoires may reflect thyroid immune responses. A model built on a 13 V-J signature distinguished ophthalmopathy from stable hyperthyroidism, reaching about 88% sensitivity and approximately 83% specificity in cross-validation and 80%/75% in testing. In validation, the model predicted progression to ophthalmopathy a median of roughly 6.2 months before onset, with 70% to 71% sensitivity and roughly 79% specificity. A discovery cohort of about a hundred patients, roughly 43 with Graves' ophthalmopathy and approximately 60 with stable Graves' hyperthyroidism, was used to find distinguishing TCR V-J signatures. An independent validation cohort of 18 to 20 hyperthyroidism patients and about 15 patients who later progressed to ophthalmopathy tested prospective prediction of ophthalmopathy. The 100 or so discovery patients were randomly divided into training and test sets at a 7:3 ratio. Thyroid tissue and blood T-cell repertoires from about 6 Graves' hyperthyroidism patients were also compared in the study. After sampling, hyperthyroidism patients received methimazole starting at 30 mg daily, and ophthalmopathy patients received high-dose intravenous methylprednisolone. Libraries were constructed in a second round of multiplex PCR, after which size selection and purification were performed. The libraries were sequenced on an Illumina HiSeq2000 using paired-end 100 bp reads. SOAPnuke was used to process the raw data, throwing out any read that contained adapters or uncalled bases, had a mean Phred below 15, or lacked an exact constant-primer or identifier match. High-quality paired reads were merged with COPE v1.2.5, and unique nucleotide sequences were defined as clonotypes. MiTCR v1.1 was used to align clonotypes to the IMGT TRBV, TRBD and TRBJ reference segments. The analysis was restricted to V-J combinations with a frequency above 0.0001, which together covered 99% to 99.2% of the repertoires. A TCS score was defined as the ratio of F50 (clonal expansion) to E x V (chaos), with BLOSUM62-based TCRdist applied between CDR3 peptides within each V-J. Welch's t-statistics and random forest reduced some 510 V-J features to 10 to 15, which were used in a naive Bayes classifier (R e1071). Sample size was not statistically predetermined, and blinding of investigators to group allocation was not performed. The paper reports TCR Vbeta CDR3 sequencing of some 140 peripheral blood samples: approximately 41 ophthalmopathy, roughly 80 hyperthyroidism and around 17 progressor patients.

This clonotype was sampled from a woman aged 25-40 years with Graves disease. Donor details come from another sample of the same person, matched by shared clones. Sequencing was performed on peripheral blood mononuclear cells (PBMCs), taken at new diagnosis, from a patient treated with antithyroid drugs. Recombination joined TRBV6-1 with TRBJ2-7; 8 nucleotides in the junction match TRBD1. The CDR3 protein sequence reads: CASRKTGVSYEQYF. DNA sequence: TGTGCCAGCAGAAAGACAGGGGTCTCCTACGAGCAGTACTTC.